This T cell receptor (beta chain) is from a study of T cell responses to AZD1222 COVID-19 vaccine (dated by TCRdb to about 2021). Regarding the complete study: A total of 230 or so trial participants underwent TCR sequencing, of whom some 210 received two doses of AZD1222 and about 25 received two doses of the MenACWY control vaccine. Trial participants were enrolled by age into subgroups of 18-55, 56-69 and 70-plus years, and about 150, 27 and 61 TCR-sequenced participants, respectively, were included in these subgroups.

On this clone: Its antigen is not yet known. There are no base qualities to consult, and no much larger clone falls within one base.

According to the study, the label for this sample's time point signals: baseline before first vaccination. Read against the paper, the sample's treatment or condition label means: meningococcal conjugate vaccine given as trial control. Samples from vaccinated people were obtained from the UK trials COV001 and COV002, which included a single-blind randomized controlled phase 2/3 trial of AZD1222 (ChAdOx1 nCoV-19) in healthy adults. For TCRbeta chain sequencing, PBMC samples were collected from trial participants at day 0 and at day 28 after the second dose. The CDR3 regions of human TCRbeta chains were analyzed by immunosequencing. On the authors' methods: TCRs in the repertoires were matched against a reference library of SARS-CoV-2-specific TCRs that had been generated with the MIRA antigen-specificity platform. Breadth was defined as the fraction of unique TCRs that were SARS-CoV-2-associated, and depth was defined as the fraction of total T cells that were SARS-CoV-2-associated. Using the MIRA data, each spike-specific TCR was assigned both to the spike region to which the TCR was reactive and to a CD4 or CD8 class. Log10-transformed breadth and depth values were compared by one-way ANOVA with Sidak's multiple comparisons tests. TCRdb took over this immuneACCESS table, retaining in-frame rearrangements with V and J assigned. Such tables are incomplete; in checked studies, under half of the missing clones stem from an unresolved V gene, and the remainder is unexplained. Clone size and the V and J calls come from that table; the DNA yielded D and trimming. The sample records about 93,000 clones, under 90% of which are singletons. The leading ten clones occupy approximately 2.6% of the sample.

What the work shows at the level of the full study, not this receptor alone: Most participants were white British and females outnumbered males, and the authors suggested that clonal diversity may have been underestimated. No day 14 peak-response samples were available, so repertoires were characterized only after the peak T cell response. Nearly half of unique spike-specific TCRs reportedly recognized epitopes outside regions mutated in the B.1.351 and B.1.1.7 variants. The 56-69-year group was small, and its depth increase did not reach significance, likely because of low power. The vaccine-associated CD4 TCRs covered the entire spike protein, and the dominant responses fell in regions 160-218 and 743-854. After two AZD1222 doses, both the breadth and the depth of spike-specific TCRs were significantly higher than at day 0 and than in MenACWY recipients. Conclusions about previously exposed vaccinees were limited because only six or seven AZD1222 recipients were SARS-CoV-2 seropositive at baseline.

The cysteine opens and the phenylalanine closes a CDR3 of 17 amino acids. The only DNA kept is the CDR3, 51 bases in frame from the first base. Compared with germline, V lacks 6 bases and J lacks 1 base; bases without a gene match: 11. CDR1 and CDR2 were assigned from the germline V gene (reference sequence) as PRHDT and FYEKMQ. This clonotype originated in an adult in good health. Sequencing used peripheral blood, obtained on day 0 of MenACWY control vaccination. The sequence links TRBV13 to TRBJ2-3; TRBD2 aligns with 9 central bases. For the CDR3, the sequence is CASSPSGVGGGTDTQYF. Here is the DNA: TGTGCCAGCAGTCCTAGCGGGGTTGGGGGTGGCACAGATACGCAGTATTTT. Reference TRBV13 and TRBJ2-3 genes cover what lies past the CDR3, so the full variable domain is AAGVIQSPRHLIKEKRETATLKCYPIPRHDTVYWYQQGPGQDPQFLISFYEKMQSDKGSIPDRFSAQQFSDYHSELNMSSLELGDSALYFCASSPSGVGGGTDTQYFGPGTRLTVL.